Below, 11 T cell receptor beta chains from the same sample are listed, as sequenced in a study of T cell responses to AZD1222 COVID-19 vaccine. Generated by immunoSEQ multiplex PCR, the TCRdb table keeps only in-frame clones and is missing some. Of 130,000 to 150,000 clones in the sample, 75% to 95% are singletons; the top ten hold 2.5% to 3%. This specimen consisted of peripheral blood, obtained on day 0 of AZD1222 vaccination. The receptors shown here come from an adult in good health.

The chain's CDR3 is CASSPQGMNTEAFF. CDR3 coding DNA: TGTGCCAGCAGCCCCCAGGGGATGAACACTGAAGCTTTCTTT. The chain couples TRBV9 to TRBJ1-1, with a possible D match to TRBD1 (6 bases). The CDR3 covers 14 residues. Germline V gene lookup returns CDR1 SGDLS and CDR2 YYNGEE. The ends were cut back, 4 bases at V and 0 bases at J, with 10 bases in the middle.

The CDR3 sequence is CASSFVGVASFSNQPQHF. In DNA, the CDR3 is TGTGCCAGCAGTTTCGTGGGGGTCGCTTCCTTTAGCAATCAGCCCCAGCATTTT. The chain recombines TRBV28 with TRBJ1-5; the D gene is possibly TRBD1 (5 bases). CDR1 and CDR2 (germline): MDHEN, SYDVKM. The CDR3 is 18 amino acids. V was trimmed by 3 bases and J by 0 bases, leaving 18 bases between them.

This clone came up once. The gene calls are TRBV25-1 and TRBJ1-1, with D possibly TRBD1 on 5 matching bases. The CDR3 consists of 13 residues. V dropped 7 bases and J dropped 1 base, with 10 bases sitting between them. CDR1 MGHDK and CDR2 SYGVNS come from the germline V gene. CDR3 bases: TGTGCCAGCAACCGGGGGGGGAACACTGAAGCTTTCTTT. Encoded protein: CASNRGGNTEAFF.

The genes are TRBV28 and TRBJ1-6, with 8 bases fitting TRBD1. CDR3 length equals 14 residues. CDR1 and CDR2 (germline): MDHEN, SYDVKM. Germline trimming cut 5 bases from V and 9 bases from J; bases unmatched to any gene: 6. CDR3 DNA: TGTGCCAGCAGTCCCGGACAGGGTGGTTCACCCCTCCACTTT. Protein: CASSPGQGGSPLHF.

The chain has TRBV5-4 and TRBJ1-1; D is unresolved. The germline CDR1 and CDR2 sequences are SGHNT and YYREEE (reference sequence). V dropped 4 bases and J dropped 1 base, with 8 bases sitting between them. The CDR3 sequence is 13 residues long. CDR3 protein: CASSTPENTEAFF. The DNA of the CDR3 is TGTGCCAGCAGCACCCCTGAGAACACTGAAGCTTTCTTT.

The genes are TRBV2 and TRBJ1-1; 7 bases match TRBD1. Germline assignment: CDR1 SNHLY and CDR2 FYNNEI. J was trimmed by 0 bases and V by 7 bases; bases with no gene match: 5. This CDR3 is built from 14 residues. The CDR3 DNA sequence: TGTGCCAGCACACAGGGGTCAATGAACACTGAAGCTTTCTTT. Its translation: CASTQGSMNTEAFF.

The rearrangement links TRBV4-1 to TRBJ1-3; a weak D match, TRBD1 (5 bases). Germline V gene data show CDR1 as MGHRA and CDR2 as YSYEKL. The V gene lost 0 bases and the J gene lost 0 bases, with 21 bases spanning the gap. The CDR3 runs to 20 residues. For the CDR3, the DNA is TGCGCCAGCAGCCAAGAAGCAGGGACGGTTCTTCTCTACTCTGGAAACACCATATATTTT. This encodes CASSQEAGTVLLYSGNTIYF.

The chain employs TRBV3-1 (or the pseudogene TRBV3-2) and TRBJ1-3; D is ambiguous. Trimming cost V 0 bases and J 7 bases, with 13 bases left between them. Germline assignment: CDR1 LGHDT and CDR2 YNNKEL (reference sequence). CDR3 length: 15 residues. The chain's CDR3 is CASSQDGGSANTIYF. The CDR3 nucleotides read TGTGCCAGCAGCCAAGATGGAGGAAGCGCGAACACCATATATTTT.

This chain joins TRBV5-1 and TRBJ2-7; possible D gene TRBD1, 6 bases. Germline CDR1 is SGHRS and CDR2 is YFSETQ. CDR3 length: 14 amino acids. V dropped 0 bases and J dropped 2 bases, with 9 bases sitting between them. In DNA, the CDR3 is TGCGCCAGCAGCTTGGGGGACATAACCTACGAGCAGTACTTC. This sequence encodes CASSLGDITYEQYF.

The rearrangement uses TRBV6-5 and TRBJ2-2; the D is unclear. CDR3 length equals 12 residues. Germline V gene data show CDR1 as MNHEY and CDR2 as SVGAGI. Trimming stripped 6 bases from V and 4 bases from J, with 6 bases between. CDR3 nucleotides: TGTGCCAGCAGGGGCCTCACCGGGGAGCTGTTTTTT. Residues: CASRGLTGELFF.

The genes are TRBV19 and TRBJ1-1; weak D call: TRBD1 (5 bases). Trimming left V 1 base short and J 6 bases short, with 9 bases between. Germline V gene lookup returns CDR1 LNHDA and CDR2 SQIVND (reference sequence). The CDR3 consists of 13 residues. The CDR3 nucleotides read TGTGCCAGTAGTATAGGCCGAGGGGCTGAAGCTTTCTTT. As protein: CASSIGRGAEAFF.